These 10 T cell receptor beta chains were sequenced from one sample in a study of spatial heterogeneity in lung cancer. Study-wide findings and caveats: Tumoral mutation counts were tracked by counts of expanded intratumoral alpha and beta TCRs.

No antigen is known for these receptors. TCRdb analysed the 5' RACE reads with MiXCR anew, one entry per CDR3 protein. Of about 27,000 distinct CDR3 sequences listed, roughly 7.4% are singletons. Time point meaning: sample taken at primary tumor resection. The material was lung tumor tissue, obtained at surgery. The receptors here all came from a male donor with early-stage non-small cell lung cancer.

This clonotype was picked up many times. The V and J genes are TRBV5-1 and TRBJ1-1; 10 bases line up with TRBD1. Trimming at V came to 7 bases and at J to 4 bases, leaving 1 base not matched to a gene. Germline V gene lookup returns CDR1 SGHRS and CDR2 YFSETQ. The CDR3 spans 12 residues. The CDR3 nucleotides are TGCGCCAGCGGGACAGGGGCCACTGAAGCTTTCTTT. Amino acids: CASGTGATEAFF.

The sample holds many counts of this clonotype. This chain links TRBV24-1 with TRBJ1-1; possible D gene TRBD1, 5 bases. This CDR3 contains 13 residues. V was cut by 4 bases and J by 5 bases, with 10 bases left in between. The V gene's germline CDR1 is KGHDR and CDR2 SFDVKD. CDR3 in DNA: TGTGCCACCAGTGACGGGGGAGAGACTGAAGCTTTCTTT. Encoded protein: CATSDGGETEAFF.

This clonotype was found many times. The CDR3 reads CASSLGLANEQFF. In DNA, the CDR3 is TGTGCCAGCAGCCTGGGACTAGCCAATGAGCAGTTCTTC. The chain is built from TRBV11-2 and TRBJ2-1; 9 positions agree with TRBD2. This CDR3 is 13 amino acids long. The V segment lost 5 bases and the J segment 6 bases; nucleotides outside the gene matches: 2. Germline loops: CDR1 SGHAT, CDR2 FQNNGV.

This chain's CDR3 is CASSQQGRTEAFF. The CDR3 region has the DNA TGTGCCAGCAGCCAACAGGGAAGGACTGAAGCTTTCTTT. The chain recombines TRBV5-4 with TRBJ1-1, with D maybe TRBD1 (6 bases). This CDR3 spans 13 amino acids. V was shortened by 4 bases and J by 5 bases, with 12 bases between the two germline ends. Looked up from germline, CDR1 is SGHNT and CDR2 is YYREEE (reference sequence).

This clonotype has a count of ten or more. The rearrangement links TRBV27 to TRBJ1-6; 9 positions match TRBD1. Germline V gene lookup returns CDR1 MNHEY and CDR2 SMNVEV (reference sequence). V dropped 4 bases and J dropped 7; count of bases not matched to a gene: 5. CDR3 length equals 15 residues. The CDR3 DNA sequence: TGTGCCAGCAGTTGGGGACAGGGAAGGAATTCACCCCTCCACTTT. Protein sequence: CASSWGQGRNSPLHF.

There are many counts of this clonotype. J is TRBJ1-6 and V is TRBV20-1; D gene unclear. The CDR3 consists of 14 residues. Deletions cut 0 bases from V and 6 bases from J, with 9 bases between. The germline CDR1 and CDR2 sequences are DFQATT and SNEGSKA (reference sequence). CDR3 amino acids: CSARDARSNSPLHF. Here the CDR3 DNA reads TGCAGTGCTAGAGATGCCAGGAGTAATTCACCCCTCCACTTT.

This clonotype was found many times. V is TRBV4-1 and J is TRBJ1-5, with TRBD1 matching 7 bases. The V gene's germline CDR1 is MGHRA and CDR2 YSYEKL. This CDR3 is built from 14 residues. V lost 1 base to trimming and J lost 7 bases; unmatched junction nucleotides: 4. CDR3 nucleotides: TGCGCCAGCAGCCAAGGAGGGGGCGGCCAGCCCCAGCATTTT. As protein: CASSQGGGGQPQHF.

At least ten counts were recorded for this clonotype. This chain links TRBV28 with TRBJ1-2; D might be TRBD1 (6 bases). The ends were cut back, 2 bases at V and 4 bases at J, with 8 bases in the middle. Germline CDR1 reads MDHEN; CDR2 reads SYDVKM. This CDR3 has 13 amino acids. The CDR3 sequence is CASSLTRGYGYTF. CDR3 coding DNA: TGTGCCAGCAGTTTAACCAGGGGCTATGGCTACACCTTC.

This clonotype has a count of ten or more. The gene calls are TRBV7-2 and TRBJ2-2; D is unclear. Trimming cost V 8 bases and J 3 bases, with 10 bases left between them. Germline values: CDR1 SGHTA, CDR2 FQGNSA. The CDR3 runs 13 residues. CDR3 sequence (DNA): TGTGCCAGCCAAGGTTCACACACCGGGGAGCTGTTTTTT. Protein: CASQGSHTGELFF.

Ten or more counts support this clonotype. The chain couples TRBV18 to TRBJ2-5, with a tentative D call TRBD1 (5 bases). V was cut by 2 bases and J by 2 bases, with 12 bases left in between. The germline V gene encodes CDR1 KGHSH and CDR2 LQKENI. The CDR3 runs to 15 residues. The CDR3 protein is CASSPGRGSQETQYF. In DNA form, the CDR3 reads TGTGCCAGCTCACCAGGAAGGGGTTCGCAAGAGACCCAGTACTTC.